Shown below are 6 T cell receptor beta chains from a single sample sequenced in a study of T-cell memory formation after mild COVID-19. TCRdb recomputed calls from the 5' RACE reads with MiXCR, one row per CDR3 protein. The table includes about 270,000 distinct CDR3 sequences, around 15% detected once. Sequences were obtained from PBMCs or a T cell subset sorted from them (not recorded which). Source of these receptors: a man aged 18 to 30 who had mild COVID-19 (a few samples of this study predate the infection). Cell type and time point are not known.

The chain has TRBV6-5 and TRBJ1-6, with unresolved D. The CDR3 extends over 16 amino acids. V was clipped by 10 bases and J by 0 bases, with 16 bases between them. Germline CDR1 and CDR2: MNHEY and SVGAGI. Here the CDR3 reads CAIGPNPSSYNSPLHF. CDR3 DNA sequence: TGTGCCATCGGACCGAATCCGAGCTCCTATAATTCACCCCTCCACTTT.

The table lists this clonotype with a few counts. The chain recombines TRBV28 with TRBJ1-1; possibly TRBD1 for D (5 bases). This CDR3 has 14 amino acids. Trimming stripped 2 bases from V and 0 bases from J, with 7 bases between. Per germline, CDR1 MDHEN and CDR2 SYDVKM. CDR3 coding DNA: TGTGCCAGCAGTTTAGTACAGGTGAACACTGAAGCTTTCTTT. Amino acid sequence: CASSLVQVNTEAFF.

V and J are TRBV27 and TRBJ2-3; tentative D call: TRBD2 (6 bases). This CDR3 spans 13 amino acids. Trimming cost V 6 bases and J 4 bases, with 11 bases left between them. Germline assignment: CDR1 MNHEY and CDR2 SMNVEV (reference sequence). As DNA, the CDR3 is TGTGCCAGCAGGGACTATAGGGCAGATACGCAGTATTTT. It encodes CASRDYRADTQYF.

V is TRBV20-1 and J is TRBJ2-7; no clear D. This CDR3 has 12 residues. Trimming removed 3 bases from V and 4 bases from J, with 10 bases in between. Per the germline V gene, CDR1 is DFQATT and CDR2 is SNEGSKA (reference sequence). The CDR3 bases are TGCAGTGCTAGTCCTGGAACATACGAGCAGTACTTC. This translates into CSASPGTYEQYF.

This clonotype was seen a few times. This chain joins TRBV24-1 and TRBJ1-1; tentatively, D is TRBD1 (5 bases). V shed 2 bases and J shed 8 bases, with 14 bases lying between them. Looked up from germline, CDR1 is KGHDR and CDR2 is SFDVKD. The CDR3 is 14 residues long. The CDR3 nucleotides read TGTGCCACCAGTGATTCAAGGTTGGGACCAGAAGCTTTCTTT. It specifies CATSDSRLGPEAFF.

The chain joins TRBV27 to TRBJ2-5; a possible D gene is TRBD1 (6 bases). Germline CDR1 MNHEY, CDR2 SMNVEV (reference sequence). Trimming took off 3 bases at V and 1 base at J, with 18 bases between the two ends. The CDR3 loop spans 17 amino acids. CDR3 amino acids: CASSFRWTELGQETQYF. CDR3 coding DNA: TGTGCCAGCAGTTTTCGGTGGACAGAATTGGGCCAAGAGACCCAGTACTTC.